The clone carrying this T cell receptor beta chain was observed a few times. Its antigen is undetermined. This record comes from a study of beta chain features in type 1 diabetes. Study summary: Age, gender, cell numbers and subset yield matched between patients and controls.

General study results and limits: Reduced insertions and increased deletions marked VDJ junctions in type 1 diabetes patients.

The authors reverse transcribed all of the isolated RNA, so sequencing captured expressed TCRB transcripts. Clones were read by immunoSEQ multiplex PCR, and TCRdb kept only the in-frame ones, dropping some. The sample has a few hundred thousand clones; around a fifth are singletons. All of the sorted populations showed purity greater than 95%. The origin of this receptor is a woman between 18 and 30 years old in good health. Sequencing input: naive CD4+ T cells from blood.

CDR3: CASSDLSSGGGAEQFF. The CDR3 DNA sequence: TGTGCCAGCAGTGACCTAAGCAGCGGGGGGGGAGCAGAGCAGTTCTTC. The rearrangement links TRBV25-1 to TRBJ2-1, with TRBD2 identical over 10 bases. The junction had 12 bases not matched to a gene; V was cut back by 3 bases and J by 10 bases. This CDR3 comprises 16 residues. Germline loops: CDR1 MGHDK, CDR2 SYGVNS.